This T cell receptor (beta chain) derives from a study of Ad26.COV2.S vaccination and SARS-CoV-2 variants. Between the trimmed V and J ends, which lost 5 bases and 7 bases, there was a span of 14 bases. Germline values: CDR1 KGHDR, CDR2 SFDVKD. The length of the CDR3 is 14 residues. Treatment reported: roughly 18 received Ad26.COV2.S at low or high dose, single or two shots; about 5 received placebo; per-sample allocation not given. All samples were drawn on day 63, counting from the first vaccine or placebo injection. Sequenced by immunoSEQ multiplex PCR; TCRdb stores in-frame clones only, minus some. Altogether fewer than 400,000 clones are present, over 75% being singletons, with the ten largest covering 1.9%.

The sample in question was peripheral blood, obtained in a trial of Ad26.COV2.S vaccine versus placebo. The sequence came from a person aged 18-60 years who received the Ad26.COV2.S COVID-19 vaccine or a placebo. V and J are TRBV24-1 and TRBJ2-1; D might be TRBD1 (6 bases). CDR3 residues: CATSGTGIPNEQFF. DNA for the CDR3: TGTGCCACCAGTGGCACAGGGATCCCGAATGAGCAGTTCTTC.